This TCR beta chain was captured by sequencing in a study of blood T cell repertoires in COVID-19. As for the study in general: T cells, B-cell-depleted T cells, or PBMCs supplied cDNA or gDNA.

The germline gives CDR1 LGHDT, CDR2 YNNKEL (reference sequence). The CDR3 sequence is 16 residues long. Trimming removed 4 bases at V and 3 bases at J, with 16 bases between. Original data processing: Nucleated cell number was recorded as an estimate derived from reference gene primer amplification. Assay used: immunoSEQ multiplex PCR; TCRdb lists only in-frame clones, some missing. D and trimming were read from the DNA, whereas the V and J calls and clone size are those reported in that table. This sample has about 84,000 clones, with about 68% found just once. Sequencing was done on a sample of peripheral blood. J is TRBJ1-3 and V is TRBV3-1 (or the pseudogene TRBV3-2), with D uncertain. The clonotype comes from a man aged 50-60 years with active or convalescent COVID-19. The CDR3 spells CASSPLEGLGGNTIYF. The CDR3 DNA follows: TGTGCCAGCAGCCCCCTCGAGGGTCTAGGTGGAAACACCATATATTTT.